Each of the 22 T cell receptor beta chains below was sequenced from the same sample in a study of T-cell memory formation after mild COVID-19. TCRdb ran MiXCR on the 5' RACE reads and lists one entry per CDR3 protein. This sample yields fewer than 350,000 distinct CDR3 sequences, of which approximately 15% are seen a single time; approximately 20% belongs to the top ten. Sequencing was performed on PBMCs or a T cell subset sorted from them (not recorded which). The receptor source for this set is a young man who had mild COVID-19 (a few samples of this study predate the infection). Cell type and time point are not known.

This chain links TRBV11-2 with TRBJ2-3; no clear D. Trimming removed 5 bases at V and 2 bases at J, with 11 bases between. This CDR3 has 14 amino acids. CDR1 and CDR2 from the germline V gene are SGHAT and FQNNGV. The CDR3 sequence is CASSTRQYTDTQYF. CDR3 DNA sequence: TGTGCCAGCAGCACGCGGCAGTACACAGATACGCAGTATTTT.

This clonotype was counted between two and nine times. V and J are TRBV4-1 and TRBJ2-2; D perhaps matches TRBD2 (6 bases). V dropped 0 bases and J dropped 6 bases, with 8 bases sitting between them. This CDR3 has 14 amino acids. Germline V lookup: CDR1 MGHRA, CDR2 YSYEKL. The CDR3 region has the DNA TGCGCCAGCAGCCAAGATTGGGGGGCCGGGGAGCTGTTTTTT. The encoded protein is CASSQDWGAGELFF.

This clonotype has just a few counts. The V gene is TRBV29-1, the J gene TRBJ2-7, with 8 bases aligning to TRBD2. From germline, CDR1 is SQVTM and CDR2 ANQGSEA. J gave up 1 base and V 7 bases, and 6 bases lay outside the gene matches. The CDR3 loop spans 13 amino acids. The CDR3 DNA is TGCAGCGCCCGACTAGCGCCGTCCTACGAGCAGTACTTC. This encodes CSARLAPSYEQYF.

This clonotype was seen more than once but under ten times. DNA for the CDR3: TGTGCCACCAGTGATGGGGACAGCCTCCCCTACAATGAGCAGTTCTTC. This translates into CATSDGDSLPYNEQFF. The chain carries TRBV24-1 and TRBJ2-1; 7 bases fit TRBD1. Germline assignment: CDR1 KGHDR and CDR2 SFDVKD. The V gene end was trimmed by 3 bases and the J gene end by 2 bases; junction bases not matched to a gene: 6. CDR3 length equals 16 residues.

This chain connects TRBV2 to TRBJ1-5; TRBD1 is a possible D gene (5 bases). The V gene lost 6 bases and the J gene lost 6 bases, with 12 bases spanning the gap. Looked up from germline, CDR1 is SNHLY and CDR2 is FYNNEI. The CDR3 extends over 13 amino acids. Here the CDR3 reads CASSDFTGQPQHF. CDR3 bases: TGTGCCAGCAGCGACTTTACAGGTCAGCCCCAGCATTTT.

This clonotype was seen more than once but under ten times. The rearrangement uses TRBV12-3 or TRBV12-4 and TRBJ2-1, with 7 bases lining up with TRBD2. Trimming at V came to 5 bases and at J to 3 bases, leaving 4 bases not matched to a gene. The CDR3 length is 14 residues. CDR3 sequence: CASSTGGNYNEQFF. The DNA for the CDR3 is TGTGCCAGCAGTACGGGGGGAAACTACAATGAGCAGTTCTTC.

This clonotype came up a few times. V and J are TRBV10-3 and TRBJ1-1, with TRBD1 matching over 8 bases. Germline V gene lookup returns CDR1 ENHRY and CDR2 SYGVKD. The V segment lost 4 bases and the J segment 7 bases; nucleotides outside the gene matches: 11. The CDR3 is made up of 15 amino acids. As DNA, the CDR3 is TGTGCCATCAGTGCAGCCGGGACAGGCGTCGGTGAAGCTTTCTTT. It encodes CAISAAGTGVGEAFF.

This clonotype was counted between two and nine times. This sequence joins TRBV4-1 and TRBJ2-6; the match to TRBD1 covers 9 bases. The CDR3 has 19 amino acids. Germline V gene lookup returns CDR1 MGHRA and CDR2 YSYEKL. V dropped 2 bases and J dropped 2; count of bases not matched to a gene: 10. CDR3 nucleotide sequence: TGCGCCAGCAGCCAACCCCCAGGGACAGGGTTCGCTGGGGCCAACGTCCTGACTTTC. Translating gives CASSQPPGTGFAGANVLTF.

The chain combines TRBV29-1 with TRBJ2-7, with 8 bases lining up with TRBD2. Germline-derived CDR1 and CDR2 are SQVTM and ANQGSEA. The CDR3 totals 14 residues. V lost 4 bases and J lost 2; bases outside the gene matches: 7. In DNA, the CDR3 is TGCAGCGTTGGTCCAGCGGGGGTTACCTACGAGCAGTACTTC. It yields the protein CSVGPAGVTYEQYF.

There are a few counts of this clonotype. V gene TRBV7-2 combines with J gene TRBJ2-5, with 10 bases identical to TRBD2. Unmatched junction bases numbered 7, after V lost 1 base and J lost 5 bases. Germline V CDR1 and CDR2: SGHTA, FQGNSA. This CDR3 has 16 amino acids. The CDR3 reads CASSLVLAGGGETQYF. The CDR3 region has the DNA TGTGCCAGCAGCTTAGTGTTAGCGGGGGGCGGGGAGACCCAGTACTTC.

This chain uses TRBV12-3 or TRBV12-4 with TRBJ2-2; 8 bases are shared with TRBD1. The ends lost 3 bases at V and 4 bases at J; junction bases unmatched: 7. The CDR3 is 16 amino acids. CDR3: CASSFRDRPFTGELFF. The DNA of the CDR3 is TGTGCCAGCAGTTTCAGGGACAGGCCGTTCACCGGGGAGCTGTTTTTT.

The chain carries TRBV5-1 and TRBJ2-7; D call uncertain. This CDR3 comprises 15 residues. CDR1 is SGHRS and CDR2 is YFSETQ in the germline V gene. V shed 0 bases and J shed 3 bases, with 13 bases lying between them. DNA for the CDR3: TGCGCCAGCAGCTTGGCCGATTATCCTCTCTACGAGCAGTACGTC. Protein sequence: CASSLADYPLYEQYV.

This clonotype was observed a few times. This chain connects TRBV5-4 to TRBJ2-7; 9 positions agree with TRBD1. The CDR3 totals 14 residues. The trim removed 4 bases at V and 3 bases at J, leaving 5 bases unmatched. Germline V CDR1 and CDR2: SGHNT, YYREEE (reference sequence). The CDR3: CASSPGTGNYEQYV. The CDR3 DNA reads TGTGCCAGCAGCCCCGGGACAGGGAACTACGAGCAGTACGTC.

This clonotype was found a few times. The chain carries TRBV12-3 or TRBV12-4 and TRBJ2-7, with no clear D. The CDR3 is 12 amino acids. Trimming left V 6 bases short and J 2 bases short, with 8 bases between. The CDR3 coding sequence is TGTGCCAGCAGCACTCACCCCTACGAGCAGTACTTC. Translation: CASSTHPYEQYF.

The rearrangement joins TRBV5-6 to TRBJ1-1; D gene ambiguous. V lost 0 bases to trimming and J lost 3 bases, with 9 bases between them. The CDR3 contains 14 residues. The V gene's germline CDR1 is SGHDT and CDR2 YYEEEE. DNA of the CDR3: TGTGCCAGCAGCTTGGCAGGCGGCCACACTGAAGCTTTCTTT. Translated: CASSLAGGHTEAFF.

In this sample, this clonotype turned up a few times. The chain is built from TRBV5-1 and TRBJ2-2, with D hard to call. From germline, CDR1 is SGHRS and CDR2 YFSETQ. This CDR3 spans 13 amino acids. V was clipped by 1 base and J by 7 bases, with 8 bases between them. The CDR3 spells CASSLREVGELFF. The CDR3 DNA follows: TGCGCCAGCAGCTTGAGAGAGGTCGGGGAGCTGTTTTTT. The whole variable domain, remainder taken from reference TRBV5-1 and TRBJ2-2, is KAGVTQTPRYLIKTRGQQVTLSCSPISGHRSVSWYQQTPGQGLQFLFEYFSETQRNKGNFPGRFSGRQFSNSRSEMNVSTLELGDSALYLCASSLREVGELFFGEGSRLTVL.

This chain joins TRBV4-1 and TRBJ1-1; 10 bases align to TRBD1. The trim removed 4 bases at V and 4 bases at J, leaving 6 bases unmatched. Germline assignment: CDR1 MGHRA and CDR2 YSYEKL. The CDR3 runs 15 residues. The DNA of the CDR3 is TGCGCCAGCAGCCGAGAGACAGGGGGCTTCACTGAAGCTTTCTTT. It encodes CASSRETGGFTEAFF.

The chain recombines TRBV6-2 or TRBV6-3 with TRBJ1-5; TRBD1 is a possible D gene (5 bases). The CDR3 is made up of 15 amino acids. Germline lookup yields CDR1 MNHEY and CDR2 SVGEGT. V lost 4 bases and J lost 2, with 12 bases in between. In DNA, the CDR3 is TGTGCCAGCAGTTTAGGGGCAGTGGGCAATCAGCCCCAGCATTTT. Protein sequence: CASSLGAVGNQPQHF.

The chain uses TRBV4-3 and TRBJ1-2, with 11 bases that match TRBD1. The length of the CDR3 is 15 residues. V shed 2 bases, J shed 8 bases, and the junction held 7 bases outside the gene matches. Germline V gene data show CDR1 as LGHNA and CDR2 as YSLEER. The CDR3 is CASSQPGTGGGGYTF. CDR3 coding DNA: TGCGCCAGCAGCCAACCCGGGACAGGGGGTGGAGGCTACACCTTC.

This clonotype has only a few counts. This sequence joins TRBV7-2 and TRBJ1-4, with D hard to call. Per germline, CDR1 SGHTA and CDR2 FQGNSA. This CDR3 comprises 20 residues. V was pared by 1 base and J by 7 bases, with 28 bases between. The CDR3 nucleotides are TGTGCCAGCAGCTTAGGAGCGCCCCCAAGTCGCCGTTGGGGAGGTGAAAAACTGTTTTTT. This codes for CASSLGAPPSRRWGGEKLFF.

This clonotype was counted between two and nine times. This sequence joins TRBV7-9 and TRBJ1-2; D is undetermined. Germline V gene lookup returns CDR1 SEHNR and CDR2 FQNEAQ (reference sequence). Trimming took 5 bases from V and 0 from J, leaving 13 bases between them. This CDR3 has 15 amino acids. The CDR3 bases are TGTGCCAGCAGCCCTAGGCCGACAACTAACTATGGCTACACCTTC. Translating it yields CASSPRPTTNYGYTF.

This clonotype appeared many times. The chain carries TRBV11-2 and TRBJ2-3; 8 positions agree with TRBD2. The CDR3 covers 17 residues. With V trimmed by 5 bases and J by 0 bases, 10 bases remained unmatched. The germline V gene encodes CDR1 SGHAT and CDR2 FQNNGV. The CDR3 protein is CASSPFPGGSSTDTQYF. CDR3 coding DNA: TGTGCCAGCAGCCCTTTTCCGGGGGGGTCTAGCACAGATACGCAGTATTTT.